This T cell receptor (beta chain) was observed in a study of control samples from healthy donors and cancer patients. J was trimmed by 4 bases and V by 2 bases; bases with no gene match: 6. The CDR3 has 15 residues. Germline CDR1 is KGHDR and CDR2 is SFDVKD. TCRdb keeps only in-frame clones here, not all; method: immunoSEQ multiplex PCR. The sample has about 100,000 clones; roughly 87% are singletons. The clonotype comes from a woman between 45 and 60 years old in good health. The material sequenced was blood. The genes are TRBV24-1 and TRBJ1-1; 7 bases agree with TRBD1. CDR3 in amino acids: CATSDSRGRSTEAFF. CDR3 coding DNA: TGTGCCACCAGTGATTCTAGGGGGCGCAGCACTGAAGCTTTCTTT.